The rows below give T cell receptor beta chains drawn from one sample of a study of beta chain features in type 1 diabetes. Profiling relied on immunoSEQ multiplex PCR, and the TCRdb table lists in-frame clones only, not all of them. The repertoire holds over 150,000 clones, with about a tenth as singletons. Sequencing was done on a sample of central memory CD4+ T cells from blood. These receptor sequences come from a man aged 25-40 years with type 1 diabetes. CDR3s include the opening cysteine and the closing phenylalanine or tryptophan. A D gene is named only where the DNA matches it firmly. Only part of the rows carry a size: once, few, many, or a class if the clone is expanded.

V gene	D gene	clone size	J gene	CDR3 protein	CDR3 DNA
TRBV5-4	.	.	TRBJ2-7	CASSLDQGPAEQYF	TGTGCCAGCAGCTTGGATCAGGGTCCGGCCGAGCAGTACTTC
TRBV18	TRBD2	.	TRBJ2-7	CASSEGLAYEQYF	TGTGCCAGCTCGGAAGGACTAGCATACGAGCAGTACTTC
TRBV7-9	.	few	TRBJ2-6	CASSLASRANVLTF	TGTGCCAGCAGCTTAGCGAGTAGGGCCAACGTCCTGACTTTC
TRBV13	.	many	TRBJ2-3	CASSPPRPDTHTQYF	TGTGCCAGCAGCCCCCCCCGTCCGGACACCCATACGCAGTATTTT
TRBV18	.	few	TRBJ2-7	CASSGQLLHSSYEQYF	TGTGCCAGCTCAGGACAACTGCTGCACAGCTCCTACGAGCAGTACTTC
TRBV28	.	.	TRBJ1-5	CASSFLSQPQHF	TGTGCCAGCAGTTTTTTGAGTCAGCCCCAGCATTTT
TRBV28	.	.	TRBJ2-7	CASSSGSNYEQYF	TGTGCCAGCAGTTCAGGATCAAACTACGAGCAGTACTTC
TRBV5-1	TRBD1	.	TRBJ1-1	CASSLTGAENTEAFF	TGCGCCAGCAGCTTGACAGGGGCTGAGAACACTGAAGCTTTCTTT
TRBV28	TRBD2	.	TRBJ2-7	CASNKGSASGSYEQYF	TGTGCCAGCAACAAAGGGTCGGCTAGCGGCTCCTACGAGCAGTACTTC
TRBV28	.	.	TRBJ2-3	CASIRASVDTQYF	TGTGCCAGCATTAGGGCTAGCGTAGATACGCAGTATTTT
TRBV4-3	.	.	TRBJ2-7	CASSSGLDYEQYF	TGCGCCAGCAGCTCGGGACTCGACTACGAGCAGTACTTC
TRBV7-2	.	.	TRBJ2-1	CASSGHGTPYNEQFF	TGTGCCAGCAGCGGACACGGGACTCCCTACAATGAGCAGTTCTTC
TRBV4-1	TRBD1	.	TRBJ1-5	CASSQRDSYNQPQHF	TGCGCCAGCAGCCAAAGGGACAGCTACAATCAGCCCCAGCATTTT
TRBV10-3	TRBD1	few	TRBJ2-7	CAISGQGGYEQYF	TGTGCCATCAGTGGACAGGGGGGCTACGAGCAGTACTTC
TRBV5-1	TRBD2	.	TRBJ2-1	CASSLDGSGRYNEQFF	TGCGCCAGCAGCTTGGATGGTAGCGGGAGGTACAATGAGCAGTTCTTC
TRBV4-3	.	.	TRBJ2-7	CASSQETRTEQYF	TGCGCCAGCAGCCAAGAGACACGAACCGAGCAGTACTTC
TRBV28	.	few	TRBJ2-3	CASSQSTDTQYF	TGTGCCAGCAGTCAATCAACAGATACGCAGTATTTT
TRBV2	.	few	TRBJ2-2	CASSWGVDRELFF	TGTGCCAGCAGTTGGGGGGTGGACCGGGAGCTGTTTTTT
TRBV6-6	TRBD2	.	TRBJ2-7	CASTNPAGTFYEQYF	TGTGCCAGCACCAACCCAGCGGGGACTTTCTACGAGCAGTACTTC
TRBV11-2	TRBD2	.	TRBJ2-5	CASSPAGTKETQYF	TGTGCCAGCAGCCCGGCCGGGACTAAAGAGACCCAGTACTTC
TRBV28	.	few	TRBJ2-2	CASRPTGFTGELFF	TGTGCCAGCAGACCAACAGGGTTTACCGGGGAGCTGTTTTTT
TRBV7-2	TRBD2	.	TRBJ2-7	CASSLLVAGEQYF	TGTGCCAGCAGCTTACTTGTAGCGGGCGAGCAGTACTTC
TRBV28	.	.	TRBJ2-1	CASLRDGTHPRYVGDEQFF	TGTGCCAGTCTTAGGGACGGGACTCATCCCCGATACGTAGGTGATGAGCAGTTCTTC
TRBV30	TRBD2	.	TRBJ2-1	CAWSVLAGAGNEQFF	TGTGCCTGGAGTGTGCTAGCGGGAGCGGGGAATGAGCAGTTCTTC
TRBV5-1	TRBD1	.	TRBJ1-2	CASSSGTAAYGYTF	TGCGCCAGCAGCTCAGGGACAGCCGCGTATGGCTACACCTTC
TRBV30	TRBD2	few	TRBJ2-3	CAWRSLGLAGSDTQYF	TGTGCCTGGAGGTCTCTGGGACTAGCGGGATCAGATACGCAGTATTTT
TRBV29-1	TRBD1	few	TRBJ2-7	CSVANDRVPYEQYF	TGCAGCGTCGCAAACGACAGGGTCCCCTACGAGCAGTACTTC
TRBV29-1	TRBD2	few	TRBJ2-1	CSVGSGSPYYNEQFF	TGCAGCGTTGGAAGCGGGAGTCCGTACTACAATGAGCAGTTCTTC
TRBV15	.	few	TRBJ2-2	CATSPPRAQNTGELFF	TGTGCCACCAGCCCTCCGCGGGCACAGAACACCGGGGAGCTGTTTTTT
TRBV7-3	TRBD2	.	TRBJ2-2	CASSPGTSGRATGELFF	TGTGCCAGCAGCCCAGGGACTAGCGGGAGGGCCACCGGGGAGCTGTTTTTT
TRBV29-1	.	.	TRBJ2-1	CSVRFYNEQFF	TGCAGCGTCCGGTTTTACAATGAGCAGTTCTTC
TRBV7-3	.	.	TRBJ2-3	CASSYHGNTDTQYF	TGTGCCAGCAGCTACCACGGGAACACAGATACGCAGTATTTT
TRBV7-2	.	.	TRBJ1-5	CASSLAEGGDQHF	TGTGCCAGCAGCTTAGCGGAGGGAGGGGACCAGCATTTT
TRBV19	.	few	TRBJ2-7	CASSFKGGEDEQYF	TGTGCCAGTAGTTTCAAAGGAGGGGAGGACGAGCAGTACTTC
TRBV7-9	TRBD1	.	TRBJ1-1	CASSFLGQGNTEAFF	TGTGCCAGCAGCTTCCTCGGACAGGGAAACACTGAAGCTTTCTTT
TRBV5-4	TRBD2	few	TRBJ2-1	CASSAGLADSYNEQFF	TGTGCCAGCAGCGCCGGACTAGCGGATTCCTACAATGAGCAGTTCTTC
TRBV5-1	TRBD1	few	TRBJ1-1	CASSDSDRVNTEAFF	TGCGCCAGCAGCGATTCGGACAGGGTGAACACTGAAGCTTTCTTT
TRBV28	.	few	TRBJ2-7	CASSQASYEQYF	TGTGCCAGCAGCCAGGCTTCCTACGAGCAGTACTTC
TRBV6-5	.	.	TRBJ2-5	CASRRDWQQETQYF	TGTGCCAGCCGCCGGGACTGGCAACAAGAGACCCAGTACTTC
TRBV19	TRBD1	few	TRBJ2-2	CASSPRQGDTGELFF	TGTGCCAGTAGTCCACGACAGGGGGATACCGGGGAGCTGTTTTTT
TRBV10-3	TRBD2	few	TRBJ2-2	CAISAGRLNTGELFF	TGTGCCATCAGTGCCGGGAGGTTGAACACCGGGGAGCTGTTTTTT